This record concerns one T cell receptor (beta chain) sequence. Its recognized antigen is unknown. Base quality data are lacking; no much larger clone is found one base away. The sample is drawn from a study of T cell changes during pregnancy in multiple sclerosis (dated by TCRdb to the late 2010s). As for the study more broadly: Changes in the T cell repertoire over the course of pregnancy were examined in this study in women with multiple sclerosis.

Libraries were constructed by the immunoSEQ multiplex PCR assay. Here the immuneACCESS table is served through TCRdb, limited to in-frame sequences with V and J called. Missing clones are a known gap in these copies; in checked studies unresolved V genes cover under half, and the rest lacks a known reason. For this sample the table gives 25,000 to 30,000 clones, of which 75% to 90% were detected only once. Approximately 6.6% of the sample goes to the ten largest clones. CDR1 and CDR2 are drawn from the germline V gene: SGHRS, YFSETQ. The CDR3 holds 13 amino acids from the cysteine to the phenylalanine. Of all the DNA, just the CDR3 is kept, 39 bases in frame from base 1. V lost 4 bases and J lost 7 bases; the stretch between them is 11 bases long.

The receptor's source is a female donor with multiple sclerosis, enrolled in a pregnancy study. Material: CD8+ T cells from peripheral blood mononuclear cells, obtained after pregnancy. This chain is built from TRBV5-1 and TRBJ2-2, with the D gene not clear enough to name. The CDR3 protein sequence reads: CASSITISGELFF. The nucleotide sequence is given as TGCGCCAGCAGCATCACTATCAGCGGGGAGCTGTTTTTT. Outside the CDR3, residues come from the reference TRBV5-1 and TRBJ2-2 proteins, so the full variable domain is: KAGVTQTPRYLIKTRGQQVTLSCSPISGHRSVSWYQQTPGQGLQFLFEYFSETQRNKGNFPGRFSGRQFSNSRSEMNVSTLELGDSALYLCASSITISGELFFGEGSRLTVL.